This T cell receptor beta chain was observed in a study of vaccination effects on CD4 cells after COVID-19. Study information: Sampling of a few convalescent patients occurred early (day +14) and late post-vaccination.

Germline V gene lookup returns CDR1 LGHNA and CDR2 YSLEER. The CDR3 is 17 amino acids. The V end was cut by 0 bases, the J end by 10 bases, with 22 bases between. The method was immunoSEQ multiplex PCR; TCRdb's version includes in-frame clones alone and lacks a portion of them. The sample includes over 35,000 clones, over 65% of them seen just once. On this clone itself: The target antigen is unknown.

Cultured cells yielded isolated CD4+ T cells after around 10 days. This individual tested PCR-positive for SARS-CoV-2 infection between March and December 2020. Subjects were given two BNT162b2 or mRNA-1273 vaccine doses. The sequence derives from a human donor who had a prior SARS-CoV-2 infection. The V gene is TRBV4-3, the J gene TRBJ2-1, with a tentative D call TRBD2 (5 bases). Sequenced material: CD4+ T cells from PBMCs cultured without peptide, taken after COVID-19 vaccination. The CDR3 here is CASSQESGKKSGSEQFF. In DNA form, the CDR3 reads TGCGCCAGCAGCCAAGAGTCCGGAAAGAAGAGCGGCTCCGAGCAGTTCTTC.